This TCR beta chain is from a study of vaccination effects on CD4 cells after COVID-19. The wider study: Researchers reported culturing a few million PBMC in each well, adding 9 to 10 IU/ml IL-2 and roughly 10 ug/ml peptides.

Notes on the study in general: Few convalescent patients, and no early post-infection timepoints, were available to the study.

Trimming took 5 bases from V and 2 from J, leaving 6 bases between them. Germline values: CDR1 SEHNR, CDR2 FQNEAQ (reference sequence). The CDR3 loop spans 13 amino acids. TCRdb's copy holds only in-frame clones and misses some; the assay was immunoSEQ multiplex PCR. This sample carries some 69,000 clones, over 65% of them seen once, and the ten largest clones take about 2.3%. In the case of this clone: Its antigen is unidentified.

At the end of more than 8 days of culture, CD4+ T cells were isolated. Participants were vaccinated with two doses of either the BNT162b2 or mRNA-1273 vaccine. At days 3 and 7, half of the medium was exchanged for IL-2 medium. The sequenced sample was CD4+ T cells from PBMCs cultured without peptide, obtained after COVID-19 vaccination. The receptor was derived from a human donor who received a COVID-19 vaccine. The gene calls are TRBV7-9 and TRBJ2-2; no clear D. CDR3 loop: CASSRINTGELFF. Written as DNA, the CDR3 is TGTGCCAGCAGCCGTATCAACACCGGGGAGCTGTTTTTT.